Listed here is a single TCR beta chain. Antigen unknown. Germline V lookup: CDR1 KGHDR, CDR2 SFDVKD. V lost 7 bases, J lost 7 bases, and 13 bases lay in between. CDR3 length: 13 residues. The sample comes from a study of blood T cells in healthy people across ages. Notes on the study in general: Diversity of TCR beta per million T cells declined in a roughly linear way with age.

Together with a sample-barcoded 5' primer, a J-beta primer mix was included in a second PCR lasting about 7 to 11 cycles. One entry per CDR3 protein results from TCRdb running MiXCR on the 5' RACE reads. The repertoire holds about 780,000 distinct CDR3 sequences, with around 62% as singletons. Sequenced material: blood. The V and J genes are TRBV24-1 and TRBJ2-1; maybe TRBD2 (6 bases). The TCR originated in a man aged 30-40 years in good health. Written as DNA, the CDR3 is TGTGCCACCAGGGACGGGGGTGGGAATGAGCAGTTCTTC. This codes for CATRDGGGNEQFF.